This TCR beta chain appears in the sequencing data of a study of vaccination and CD4 T cells after COVID-19. Stated treatment: approximately 9-day PBMC culture with coronavirus spike peptide pools or control peptides (ViraFEST assay). Unexposed donor CD4+ T cells predated the COVID-19 pandemic, collected 2011-2018. V was shortened by 3 bases and J by 8 bases, with 19 bases between the two germline ends. Germline V gives CDR1 DFQATT, CDR2 SNEGSKA (reference sequence). The CDR3 runs to 15 residues. An Oncomine TCR Beta short-read assay was used to sequence the DNA from cultured CD4+ T cells. Genomic DNA from cultured CD4+ T cells was extracted. Via MiXCR, TCRdb re-called the PCR reads, giving one row per CDR3 protein. The table has around 5,000 distinct CDR3 sequences, under 75% seen once. Comments on this clonotype: Its matching antigen is unknown.

Overall study findings and caveats: Convalescent patients displayed spike mono-reactivity in 304 of 307 vaccine-specific clones.

The rearrangement links TRBV20-1 to TRBJ2-2; perhaps D is TRBD1 or TRBD2 (5 bases each). The source of this sequence is a human donor in good health. Sequenced: CD4+ T cells from blood, cultured in vitro. The CDR3 DNA sequence: TGCAGTGCTAGGAGATTGGCAGAGGGACCTGGGGAGCTGTTTTTT. It yields the protein CSARRLAEGPGELFF.